This T cell receptor (beta chain) was identified during a study of T cells in Graves' hyperthyroidism and ophthalmopathy. Study outcomes and limitations: Most clonotypes expanded in thyroid above 0.001 were likewise present in blood.

With regard to this clonotype: Antigen: not known.

RNA transcripts served as the template for amplifying TCR beta CDR3 regions. HTBI primers drove first-round RT-PCR of the TCR CDR3. TCRdb called the multiplex PCR reads again in MiXCR, with one record for every CDR3 protein. The sample yields about 600,000 distinct CDR3 sequences, around 14% seen once. CDR1 is MNHNS and CDR2 is SASEGT in the germline V gene. The CDR3 has 16 amino acids. With 3 bases removed from V and 0 bases from J, the gap between germline ends came to 12 bases. Sequenced sample: blood. The chain has TRBV6-1 and TRBJ2-1; the D is unclear. The source is a woman younger than 35 with Graves' ophthalmopathy. CDR3 in DNA: TGTGCCAGCAGTGACTCTCTAGGGCTCTCCTACAATGAGCAGTTCTTC. This sequence encodes CASSDSLGLSYNEQFF.